This TCR beta chain was sequenced for a study of cytomegalovirus exposure and HLA in healthy donors. Turning to this clone: Its antigen remains unknown.

Amplification used 60 Vbeta primers and 13 Jbeta primers. Only in-frame clones appear in the TCRdb table, and some are missing; sequencing was by immunoSEQ multiplex PCR. The table lists roughly 84,000 clones, around 79% of them singletons. This CDR3 spans 16 amino acids. Per the germline V gene, CDR1 is SNHLY and CDR2 is FYNNEI. The junction had 10 bases not matched to a gene; V was cut back by 7 bases and J by 2 bases. Study-level results: Compared with the roughly 670-donor mean, an Asian-associated ancestry cluster reportedly had fewer N-insertions, according to a later analysis.

Sequencing was carried out using PBMCs. The chain combines TRBV2 with TRBJ1-4; 7 bases align to TRBD1. This clonotype originated in a male donor in good health and CMV-seropositive. The CDR3 loop reads CASKAADRATNEKLFF. Here the CDR3 DNA reads TGTGCCAGCAAGGCAGCCGACAGGGCTACTAATGAAAAACTGTTTTTT.